Below, one TCR beta chain is given with its context. What antigen it recognizes has not been identified. No base qualities exist here, and no much larger clone lies one base off it. This entry belongs to a study of CD8+ T cells in alopecia areata (dated by TCRdb to the late 2010s). About the full investigation: The treated patients took part in an open-label pilot trial in which moderate-to-severe alopecia areata was treated with oral tofacitinib at 5 to 10 mg twice daily. Tofacitinib was given for 6 to 18 months, followed by 6 months of follow-up off drug to assess delayed response and recurrence. Disease severity in treated patients was measured with the SALT score, which quantifies the percentage of affected scalp surface area. The study used high-throughput TCRbeta sequencing to examine T cell clonal expansion in alopecia areata, in both the C3H/HeJ mouse model and human patients. On the human side, TCRbeta sequencing was run on scalp tissue and on sorted CD4+ and CD8+ peripheral blood T cells from healthy controls and from alopecia areata patients with either patchy or totalis/universalis disease. Patients on tofacitinib were biopsied at baseline and after 4 and 24 weeks of treatment, and several of the patients also had a later scalp biopsy. Scalp clonality was compared across normal scalp (n=4), patchy alopecia areata scalp (n=8), and alopecia totalis/universalis scalp (n=8). RNA was extracted with the PAXgene miRNA kit for fixed scalp, the miRNeasy kit for PBMCs, and the RNeasy kit for mouse skin. immunoSEQ multiplex PCR using 35 Vbeta forward primers and 13 Jbeta reverse primers was used to amplify TCRbeta CDR3 regions. Results and caveats for the whole study, not just this receptor: Unlike mouse skin, which is dominated by gammadelta T cells, normal human skin has resident alphabeta T cells that are also sequenced, and this complicates analysis of the scalp TCR repertoire. Shared TCR sequences between patients were less evident than in mice, which may be partly attributable to HLA diversity in the patient population. During tofacitinib treatment, many expanded lesional clones stuck around in both scalp and blood, and this persistence may partly explain why relapse happens after treatment is stopped. Higher clonality and more expanded CD8+ clones were observed in lesional scalp than in normal scalp, particularly in alopecia totalis/universalis, a finding suggestive of antigenic drive. Because the treated cohort was small and included a single nonresponder, larger studies are needed to assess links between baseline CD8+ expansion and response. Tofacitinib significantly decreased scalp clonality and the number of expanded CD8+ clones among the top 100 scalp clones.

As encoded in the germline V gene, CDR1 is MGHDK while CDR2 is SYGVNS. The CDR3 sequence holds 13 residues, the cysteine and phenylalanine included. The read is trimmed to its CDR3 DNA, 39 bases read in frame from base 1. Here V drops 4 bases and J drops 9 bases, and the junction holds 5 bases not matched to any gene. The treatment or condition label, read with the paper, signifies: oral pan-JAK inhibitor, 5-10 mg twice daily. From alopecia areata patients, peripheral blood was collected along with lesional scalp punch biopsies. After PBMCs were isolated by density centrifugation and stained for CD3, CD4 and CD8, a FACSAria was used to sort CD4+ and CD8+ T cells. Library preparation was by the immunoSEQ multiplex PCR assay. For TCR sequencing, RNA was extracted from every sample and reverse transcribed into cDNA to serve as template. First-strand cDNA was synthesized with SuperScript III using a 2:1 mix of oligo-dT and random hexamers. Amplification bias was assessed with a synthetic immune receptor repertoire, and residual bias was removed computationally. On the study's bioinformatics: Raw reads were preprocessed for error removal, and CDR3 was defined according to IMGT conventions as running from the conserved cysteine to phenylalanine. Clonality was calculated as 1 minus Shannon entropy normalized by log2 of the number of productive unique TCRs. Whether each scalp clone was CD4 or CD8 was inferred by checking scalp TCRbeta sequences against the CD4 and CD8 repertoires from sorted blood. TCRdb mirrors the immuneACCESS table, restricted to in-frame sequences. Some clones are absent from its copies; in checked studies, under half trace to an unresolved V gene, and the reason for the others is unknown. That table gives V, J and clone size, and the DNA gave D and trimming. This sample comprises roughly 64,000 clones, roughly 50% of them detected only once. The ten largest clones add up to roughly 22% of the sample.

Sample: CD8+ T cells sorted from blood, taken at approximately week 37, from a patient treated with tofacitinib. The sequence was collected from a human donor with alopecia areata. The chain is assembled from TRBV25-1 and TRBJ2-5; 10 of the junction bases match TRBD2. The base sequence is TGTGCCAGCAGTGCTTCTAGCGGGAGAGCCCAGTACTTC. It specifies CASSASSGRAQYF.